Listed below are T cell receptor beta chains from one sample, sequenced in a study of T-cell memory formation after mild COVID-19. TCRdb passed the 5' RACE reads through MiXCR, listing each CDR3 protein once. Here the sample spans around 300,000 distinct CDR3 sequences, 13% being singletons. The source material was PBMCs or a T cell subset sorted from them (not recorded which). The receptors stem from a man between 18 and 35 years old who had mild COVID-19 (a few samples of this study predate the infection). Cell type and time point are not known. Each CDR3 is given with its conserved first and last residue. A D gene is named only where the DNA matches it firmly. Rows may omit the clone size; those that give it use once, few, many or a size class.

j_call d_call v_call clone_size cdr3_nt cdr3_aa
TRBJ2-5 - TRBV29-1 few TGCAGCGTCATGGGACGATTCCAAGAGACCCAGTACTTC CSVMGRFQETQYF
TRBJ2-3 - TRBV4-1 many TGCGCCAGCAGCCAAGAAGGAGGCCCTAGCACAGATACGCAGTATTTT CASSQEGGPSTDTQYF
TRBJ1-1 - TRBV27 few TGTGCCAGCATGAGGAGGAACACTGAAGCTTTCTTT CASMRRNTEAFF
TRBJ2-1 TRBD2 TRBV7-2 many TGTGCCAGCAGCTTAGCGGGGACTAGCGGGGGGTACAATGAGCAGTTCTTC CASSLAGTSGGYNEQFF
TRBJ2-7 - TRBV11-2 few TGTGCCAGCAGCTTAGTGCTATCCGAGACAGCCTCTAAGTTCTACGAGCAGTACTTC CASSLVLSETASKFYEQYF
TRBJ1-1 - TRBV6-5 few TGTGCCAGCACCACGCGGGGGACCACTGAAGCTTTCTTT CASTTRGTTEAFF
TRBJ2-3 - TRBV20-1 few TGCAGTGCTAGAGATGGGACTAGCACAGATACGCAGTATTTT CSARDGTSTDTQYF
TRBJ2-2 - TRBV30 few TGTGCCTGGAGCCCTCGAGACACGTACACCGGGGAGCTGTTTTTT CAWSPRDTYTGELFF
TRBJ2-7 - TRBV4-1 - TGCGCCAGCAGCCAAGTGGGACTGAGCTCCTACGAGCAGTACTTC CASSQVGLSSYEQYF
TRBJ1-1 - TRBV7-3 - TGTGCCAGCAGCTTATGGCCAGGGCGAACTGAAGCTTTCTTT CASSLWPGRTEAFF
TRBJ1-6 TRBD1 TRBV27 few TGTGCCAGCAGTTTATCAGGGACAGGGAGTTCACCCCTCCACTTT CASSLSGTGSSPLHF
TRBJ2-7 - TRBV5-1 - TGCGCCAGCAGCTTGGCAGGGGTACCTTACGAGCAGTACTTC CASSLAGVPYEQYF
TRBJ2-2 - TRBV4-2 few TGTGCCAGCAGCCAAGATCGGGTGAGGGGGGAGCTGTTTTTT CASSQDRVRGELFF
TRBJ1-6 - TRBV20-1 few TGCAGTGCTAGAGTGATGGGGGATTCACCCCTCCACTTT CSARVMGDSPLHF
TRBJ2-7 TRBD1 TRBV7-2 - TGTGCCAGCAGCCCCCAGGGGGCCTCCGAGCAGTACTTC CASSPQGASEQYF
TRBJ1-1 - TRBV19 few TGTGCCAGTAGTATACCCCCACAGAATGAAGCTTTCTTT CASSIPPQNEAFF
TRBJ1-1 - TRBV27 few TGTGCCAGCAGGACGGGGACTGAAGCTTTCTTT CASRTGTEAFF
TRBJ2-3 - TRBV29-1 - TGCAGCGTTTTCCTCTCGGCAGATACGCAGTATTTT CSVFLSADTQYF
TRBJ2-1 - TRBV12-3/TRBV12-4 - TGTGCCAGCAGTTTGACTGAGGGATGGAATGAGCAGTTCTTC CASSLTEGWNEQFF
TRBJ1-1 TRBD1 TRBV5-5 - TGTGCCAGCAGCGAGGGGGACAGAAAAAACACTGAAGCTTTCTTT CASSEGDRKNTEAFF
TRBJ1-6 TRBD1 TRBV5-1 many TGCGCCAGCAGCCTAATCGGACAGGGCGACTCACCCCTCCACTTT CASSLIGQGDSPLHF
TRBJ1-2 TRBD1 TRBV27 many TGTGCCAGCAGTTTCACAAGGACAGGGGAGTTTGGCTACACCTTC CASSFTRTGEFGYTF
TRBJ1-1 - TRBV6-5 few TGTGCCAGCATGGGCCTTGGGCAATCGAACACTGAAGCTTTCTTT CASMGLGQSNTEAFF
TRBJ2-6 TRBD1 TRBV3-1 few TGTGCCAGCAGCCAATTGAGACAGGGGGCGCAAGGGGCCAACGTCCTGACTTTC CASSQLRQGAQGANVLTF
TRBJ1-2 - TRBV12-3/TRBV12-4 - TGTGCCAGCAGTTTTGTGCCCACAGGGTACTATGGCTACACCTTC CASSFVPTGYYGYTF
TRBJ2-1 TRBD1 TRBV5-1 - TGCGACAGCAGGACAGGGGGCGGTTGGGATGAGCAGTTCTTC CDSRTGGGWDEQFF
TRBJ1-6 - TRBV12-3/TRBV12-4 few TGTGCCAGCAAAACAGATTCCTCCTATAATTCACCCCTCCACTTT CASKTDSSYNSPLHF
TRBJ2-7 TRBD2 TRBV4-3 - TGCGCCAGCAGCCCTGGGGGTAGCGGGTACGAGCAGTACTTC CASSPGGSGYEQYF
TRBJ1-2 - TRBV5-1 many TGCGCCAGCGGTTTGGGGAAGGGTCTCTATGGCTACACCTTC CASGLGKGLYGYTF
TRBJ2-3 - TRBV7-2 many TGTGCCAGCAGCTCCCTGGGGGATACGCAGTATTTT CASSSLGDTQYF
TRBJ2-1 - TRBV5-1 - TGCGCCAGCAGCGGGGACTTCAGCTCCTACAATGAGCAGTTCTTC CASSGDFSSYNEQFF
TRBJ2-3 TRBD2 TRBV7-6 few TGTGCCAGCAGCGCACTAGCGGGAAGCACAGATACGCAGTATTTT CASSALAGSTDTQYF
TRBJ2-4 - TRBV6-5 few TGTGCCAGCGCACGGGGGTTGACGACCAAAAACATTCAGTACTTC CASARGLTTKNIQYF
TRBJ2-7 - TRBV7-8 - TGTGCCAGCTATCCTCTAGCGATCAACTTCTACGAGCAGTACTTC CASYPLAINFYEQYF
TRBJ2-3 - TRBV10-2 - TGCGCCAGCAGTGAGACAGCCCGCACAGATACGCAGTATTTT CASSETARTDTQYF
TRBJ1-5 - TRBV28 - TGTGCCACCTCCAAGGAGGGACGGAGTCAGCCCCAGCATTTT CATSKEGRSQPQHF
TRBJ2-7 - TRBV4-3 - TGCGCCAGCAGCCAAGAAACAGGGTTAAACTACGAGCAGTACTTC CASSQETGLNYEQYF
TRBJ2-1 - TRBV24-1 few TGTGCCACCAGTGATTTTCGGGATACTGAGCAGTTCTTC CATSDFRDTEQFF
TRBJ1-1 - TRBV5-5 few TGTGCCAGCAGCTTGGCAGTAGGTTGGACTGAAGCTTTCTTT CASSLAVGWTEAFF
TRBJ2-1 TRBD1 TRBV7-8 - TGTGCCAGCAGCCCACGGACAGGGGGCTACAATGAGCAGTTCTTC CASSPRTGGYNEQFF
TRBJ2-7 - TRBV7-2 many TGTGCCAGCAGCACCTCCTACGAGCAGTACTTC CASSTSYEQYF
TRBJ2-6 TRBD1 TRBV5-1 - TGCGCCAGCAGCATACTAAACAGGGGTGCAGGGGCCAACGTCCTGACTTTC CASSILNRGAGANVLTF
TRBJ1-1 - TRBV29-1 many TGCAGCGTTGCACAGGGAATTAACACTGAAGCTTTCTTT CSVAQGINTEAFF
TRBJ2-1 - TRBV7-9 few TGTGCCAGCAGCTTTCAGGGTAACAATGAGCAGTTCTTC CASSFQGNNEQFF
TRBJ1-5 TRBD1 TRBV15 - TGTGCCACCAGCAGCAGGGACAGGGGTCAGCCCCAGCATTTT CATSSRDRGQPQHF
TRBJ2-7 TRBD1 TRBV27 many TGTGCCAGCAGCCCTTACAGGGGGCTCGGGTACGAGCAGTACTTC CASSPYRGLGYEQYF
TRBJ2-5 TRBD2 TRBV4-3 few TGCGCCAGCAGCGCCGGTACGGGACTAGTTTGGGAGACCCAGTACTTC CASSAGTGLVWETQYF